Below, one T cell receptor (beta chain) is given with its context. Its antigen is undetermined. The data belong to a study of metastatic and nonmetastatic thyroid tumors. Study overall: Comparison of repertoires was carried out across blood and tumor or nodule tissue from malignant and benign thyroid patients.

MiXCR re-clonotyped the PCR reads for TCRdb. The data hold about 16,000 clones, with 30% to 35% observed a single time. Looked up from germline, CDR1 is MNHEY and CDR2 is SVGEGT. The CDR3 length is 14 residues. The V end lost 5 bases, the J end lost 0 bases, and 11 bases lay between the germline ends. Regarding the study as a whole: Significantly higher TCR beta diversity was reportedly seen in malignant thyroid tumors than benign nodules, in blood and tumor.

No patient received treatment before thyroid surgery. The sequenced material came from blood. The TCR originated in a female donor with papillary thyroid cancer or a benign thyroid nodule (not recorded which). Some clones in this sample may be carry-over from other donors' samples. The rearrangement links TRBV6-2 or TRBV6-3 to TRBJ2-7; D might be TRBD1 (5 bases). CDR3 nucleotides: TGTGCCAGCAGTCAGACAGAAAGCTCCTACGAGCAGTACTTC. This codes for CASSQTESSYEQYF.